This TCR beta chain appears in the sequencing data of a study of blood T cell repertoires in COVID-19. Study information: Acute and convalescent COVID-19 specimens originated in the United States, Italy and Spain. PBMCs, B-cell-depleted T cells, or T cells were the source of the cDNA or gDNA that made up the material.

Source study methods: By means of reference gene primer amplification, nucleated cell counts were estimated. TCRdb's table, derived via immunoSEQ multiplex PCR, lists solely in-frame clones and lacks some. The DNA was the basis for D and trimming; V, J and clone size are from that table. The repertoire holds some 80,000 clones, with about four fifths as singletons. This CDR3 spans 16 amino acids. CDR1 is SGHNT, CDR2 YYREEE, per germline (reference sequence). V gave up 5 bases and J gave up 1 base; unmatched junction bases: 6. Source material: peripheral blood. The source of this sequence is an older man with acute or convalescent COVID-19. The rearrangement links TRBV5-4 to TRBJ2-2; 9 bases fit TRBD2. The CDR3 spells CASSPGLAQNTGELFF. The CDR3 DNA sequence: TGTGCCAGCAGTCCTGGACTAGCGCAGAACACCGGGGAGCTGTTTTTT.